The source of this TCR beta chain is a study of early T cells in non-severe SARS-CoV-2 infection. General study points: There was a bias toward anti-spike CD8 responses in VDJdb matching, which missed private and CD4 specificities.

The CDR3 contains 17 residues. Germline CDR1 is SNHLY and CDR2 is FYNNEI. V lost 7 bases and J 1 base, leaving 23 bases between the germline ends. The table lists this clonotype with many counts. What it binds is unknown. Individual cDNA molecules received unique molecular identifiers. In TCRdb, the 5' RACE reads were re-called with MiXCR into one record per CDR3 protein. Of about 63,000 distinct CDR3 sequences detected, 10% to 15% appear once; the ten largest clones hold around 5%. The sample comprised whole blood. The rearrangement links TRBV2 to TRBJ2-7; weak D call: TRBD1 (5 bases). This sequence was found in an adult who was a healthcare worker with PCR-confirmed SARS-CoV-2 infection or an uninfected control (not recorded which). The CDR3 sequence is CASTGSVDSPGSYEQYF. CDR3 DNA: TGTGCCAGCACCGGCAGTGTAGACAGCCCCGGATCCTACGAGCAGTACTTC.